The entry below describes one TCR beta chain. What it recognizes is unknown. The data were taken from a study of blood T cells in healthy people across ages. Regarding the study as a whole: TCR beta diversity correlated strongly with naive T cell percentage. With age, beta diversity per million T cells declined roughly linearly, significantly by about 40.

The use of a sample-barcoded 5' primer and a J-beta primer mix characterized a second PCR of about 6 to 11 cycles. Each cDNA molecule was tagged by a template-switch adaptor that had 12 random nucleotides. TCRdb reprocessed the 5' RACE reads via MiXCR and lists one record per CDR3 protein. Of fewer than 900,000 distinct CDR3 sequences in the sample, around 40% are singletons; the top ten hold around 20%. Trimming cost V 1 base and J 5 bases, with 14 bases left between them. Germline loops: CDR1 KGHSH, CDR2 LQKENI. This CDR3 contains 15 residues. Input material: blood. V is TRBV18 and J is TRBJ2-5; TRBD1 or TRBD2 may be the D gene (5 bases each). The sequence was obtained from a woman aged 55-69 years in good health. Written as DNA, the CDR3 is TGTGCCAGCTCACCACAGGGACGGAGCCAGGAGACCCAGTACTTC. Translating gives CASSPQGRSQETQYF.